These 27 T cell receptor beta chains originate from one sample sequenced in a study of blood T cell repertoires in COVID-19. The method was immunoSEQ multiplex PCR; TCRdb's version includes in-frame clones alone and lacks a portion of them. The sample has about 85,000 clones, about 92% seen once. Sequences were obtained from peripheral blood. All receptors derive from a man aged 50 to 59 with acute or convalescent COVID-19.

This chain joins TRBV6-5 and TRBJ1-2, with 9 bases that match TRBD1. Trimming removed 6 bases from V and 4 bases from J; junction bases left unmatched: 6. The germline V gene encodes CDR1 MNHEY and CDR2 SVGAGI. This CDR3 spans 14 amino acids. The CDR3 loop reads CASRDTGGFYGYTF. The CDR3 DNA reads TGTGCCAGCAGAGATACAGGGGGCTTCTATGGCTACACCTTC.

V and J are TRBV7-9 and TRBJ2-1; tentatively, D is TRBD2 (6 bases). Looked up from germline, CDR1 is SEHNR and CDR2 is FQNEAQ (reference sequence). The CDR3 spans 16 residues. V was trimmed by 5 bases and J by 7 bases, leaving 21 bases between them. The CDR3 coding sequence is TGTGCCAGCAGCCCCTCCGGGACTCTTCCTTTTAATGAGCAGTTCTTC. Translation gives CASSPSGTLPFNEQFF.

This clone has a single count. The chain combines TRBV16 with TRBJ1-1; 7 nucleotides match TRBD1. This CDR3 contains 14 residues. CDR1 is KGHSY and CDR2 is FQNENV in the germline V gene. Losses at the gene ends were 4 bases for V and 1 base for J; bases not matched to a gene: 3. As DNA, the CDR3 is TGTGCCAGCAGCCCCCGGACAGGGAACACTGAAGCTTTCTTT. Protein: CASSPRTGNTEAFF.

The chain employs TRBV5-1 and TRBJ2-5, with 7 bases lining up with TRBD2. The ends lost 5 bases at V and 2 bases at J; junction bases unmatched: 9. Germline-derived CDR1 and CDR2 are SGHRS and YFSETQ. The CDR3 contains 15 residues. In DNA, the CDR3 is TGCGCCAGCAGGCCTAGCGGAATACGACAAGAGACCCAGTACTTC. It translates to CASRPSGIRQETQYF.

This clone was seen a single time. The chain carries TRBV20-1 and TRBJ1-5; 10 bases fit TRBD1. The CDR3 spans 13 residues. Trimming at V came to 4 bases and at J to 5 bases, leaving 2 bases not matched to a gene. Germline V gene lookup returns CDR1 DFQATT and CDR2 SNEGSKA (reference sequence). The CDR3 protein is CSATDRGHQPQHF. The DNA of the CDR3 is TGCAGTGCTACTGACAGGGGGCATCAGCCCCAGCATTTT.

This clone was detected only a few times. J is TRBJ2-3 and V is TRBV19; D is ambiguous. Germline CDR1 is LNHDA and CDR2 is SQIVND (reference sequence). CDR3 size: 12 residues. Trimming stripped 6 bases from V and 3 bases from J, with 7 bases between. The CDR3 loop is CASSLTTDTQYF. CDR3 nucleotides: TGTGCCAGTAGCCTGACTACAGATACGCAGTATTTT.

This clone has a handful of counts. The chain links TRBV7-2 to TRBJ2-3; TRBD2 might be the D (6 bases). The germline CDR1 and CDR2 sequences are SGHTA and FQGNSA. This CDR3 spans 15 amino acids. The V end was cut by 2 bases, the J end by 4 bases, with 13 bases between. CDR3 in amino acids: CASSLSARGADTQYF. The CDR3 nucleotides read TGTGCCAGCAGCTTAAGCGCCCGCGGGGCAGATACGCAGTATTTT.

This clone came up once. The chain combines TRBV5-1 with TRBJ2-1; 12 bases map to TRBD1. CDR3 length: 18 amino acids. V lost 7 bases to trimming and J lost 8 bases; unmatched junction nucleotides: 19. CDR1 and CDR2 (germline): SGHRS, YFSETQ. As DNA, the CDR3 is TGCGCCAGCGGACCCGGGACAGGGGGCTCGGGCGGGGCCCATGAGCAGTTCTTC. This codes for CASGPGTGGSGGAHEQFF.

The rearrangement links TRBV19 to TRBJ1-4; D not resolved. The CDR3 is 14 amino acids. The V end lost 7 bases, the J end lost 2 bases, and 11 bases lay between the germline ends. Germline CDR1 LNHDA, CDR2 SQIVND (reference sequence). The CDR3 region has the DNA TGTGCCAGTAACCTCGGGGATACTAATGAAAAACTGTTTTTT. Protein product: CASNLGDTNEKLFF.

The V call is TRBV5-1, the J call TRBJ2-1; tentatively, D is TRBD1 (6 bases). V shed 3 bases and J shed 2 bases, with 15 bases lying between them. CDR3 length equals 16 residues. The germline V gene encodes CDR1 SGHRS and CDR2 YFSETQ. The CDR3 protein is CASSWGLGPTYNEQFF. The CDR3 coding sequence is TGCGCCAGCAGCTGGGGGCTGGGACCGACCTACAATGAGCAGTTCTTC. Filled out from reference TRBV5-1 and TRBJ2-1, the complete variable domain reads KAGVTQTPRYLIKTRGQQVTLSCSPISGHRSVSWYQQTPGQGLQFLFEYFSETQRNKGNFPGRFSGRQFSNSRSEMNVSTLELGDSALYLCASSWGLGPTYNEQFFGPGTRLTVL.

The V and J genes are TRBV30 and TRBJ1-5; D not certain. Trimming left V 0 bases short and J 2 bases short, with 8 bases between. This CDR3 has 14 amino acids. Germline CDR1 reads GTSNPN; CDR2 reads SVGIG (reference sequence). This CDR3 reads CAWSVGSRNQPQHF. The DNA of the CDR3 is TGTGCCTGGAGTGTAGGGAGTCGCAATCAGCCCCAGCATTTT.

The gene calls are TRBV2 and TRBJ1-1, with a tentative D call TRBD1 (6 bases). This CDR3 has 18 residues. CDR1 and CDR2 from the germline V gene are SNHLY and FYNNEI. The germline V and J ends were trimmed by 7 bases and 1 base, with 25 bases remaining between them. The CDR3 nucleotides are TGTGCCAGCATCCCCGGAGGACAGCCAATCTCGTCGAACACTGAAGCTTTCTTT. Protein sequence: CASIPGGQPISSNTEAFF.

The chain couples TRBV7-3 to TRBJ2-1; maybe TRBD2 (6 bases). CDR1 is SGHTA and CDR2 is FQGTGA in the germline V gene. V was cut by 5 bases and J by 0 bases, with 17 bases left in between. CDR3 length equals 17 residues. In DNA, the CDR3 is TGTGCCAGCAGCCCTACCGCACTAGCTTCCTCCTACAATGAGCAGTTCTTC. Protein: CASSPTALASSYNEQFF.

This clone has a single count. This sequence joins TRBV5-8 and TRBJ2-7, with D perhaps TRBD1 (5 bases). V was clipped by 5 bases and J by 2 bases, with 14 bases between them. Germline assignment: CDR1 SGHTS and CDR2 YDEGEE. CDR3 size: 14 residues. CDR3 in amino acids: CASRPTTGTYEQYV. CDR3 nucleotides: TGTGCCAGCAGGCCTACCACAGGTACCTACGAGCAGTACGTC.

J is TRBJ2-5 and V is TRBV12-3 or TRBV12-4; D not certain. V was clipped by 3 bases and J by 0 bases, with 5 bases between them. This CDR3 comprises 13 residues. The CDR3 is CASSFNYQETQYF. CDR3 DNA: TGTGCCAGCAGTTTTAACTACCAAGAGACCCAGTACTTC.

The rearrangement uses TRBV28 and TRBJ2-5; D is possibly TRBD2 (5 bases). The CDR3 is 13 residues long. Trimming took 7 bases from V and 1 from J, leaving 10 bases between them. Germline assignment: CDR1 MDHEN and CDR2 SYDVKM. In nucleotides, the CDR3 is TGTGCCAGCATTCGGAGCGGCCAAGAGACCCAGTACTTC. It encodes CASIRSGQETQYF.

Here the CDR3 reads CASSSHSPLLNEQFF. For the CDR3, the DNA is TGTGCCAGTAGTTCCCACTCCCCTCTTCTCAATGAGCAGTTCTTC. The chain uses TRBV19 and TRBJ2-1; D ambiguous. Looked up from germline, CDR1 is LNHDA and CDR2 is SQIVND (reference sequence). V lost 5 bases and J 6 bases, leaving 17 bases between the germline ends. CDR3 length: 15 amino acids.

The chain has TRBV15 and TRBJ1-5, with a tentative D call TRBD1 (6 bases). V lost 0 bases to trimming and J lost 7 bases, with 13 bases between them. This CDR3 has 15 residues. Germline V gene data show CDR1 as LNHNV and CDR2 as YYDKDF (reference sequence). The CDR3 bases are TGTGCCACCAGCAGAGATCTGACAGGTCTACAGCCCCAGCATTTT. This sequence encodes CATSRDLTGLQPQHF.

This chain uses TRBV19 with TRBJ1-5; TRBD1 is a possible D gene (6 bases). Germline assignment: CDR1 LNHDA and CDR2 SQIVND (reference sequence). The CDR3 consists of 15 residues. V gave up 4 bases and J gave up 2 bases, with 12 bases separating them. The CDR3 spells CASSTNRARNQPQHF. In nucleotides, the CDR3 is TGTGCCAGTAGTACAAACAGGGCCCGCAATCAGCCCCAGCATTTT.

The rearrangement joins TRBV5-1 to TRBJ2-7, with D uncertain. Germline CDR1 reads SGHRS; CDR2 reads YFSETQ. The CDR3 contains 12 residues. The V and J ends lost 3 bases and 6 bases respectively, with 10 bases between them. The CDR3 region has the DNA TGCGCCAGCAGCTCCACTTCGGGCGAGCAGTACTTC. Translation gives CASSSTSGEQYF.

The V gene is TRBV5-1, the J gene TRBJ2-1; 9 nucleotides match TRBD2. J lost 1 base, V lost 4 bases, and 3 bases had no gene match. This CDR3 region has 15 residues. Germline lookup yields CDR1 SGHRS and CDR2 YFSETQ. Written as DNA, the CDR3 is TGCGCCAGCAGCCCTAGCGGGACTTCCTACAATGAGCAGTTCTTC. Translation gives CASSPSGTSYNEQFF.

A single count supports this clone. V and J are TRBV5-1 and TRBJ1-4, with D perhaps TRBD1 (5 bases). The V gene's germline CDR1 is SGHRS and CDR2 YFSETQ. The CDR3 totals 16 residues. V lost 0 bases, J lost 8 bases, and 17 bases lay in between. In nucleotides, the CDR3 is TGCGCCAGCAGCTTGGCCTTGGGGACTGTGAAAGAAAAACTGTTTTTT. Translated: CASSLALGTVKEKLFF.

This chain joins TRBV7-9 and TRBJ1-6; weak D call: TRBD1 (5 bases). This CDR3 contains 16 residues. V lost 1 base and J 5 bases, leaving 12 bases between the germline ends. Germline lookup yields CDR1 SEHNR and CDR2 FQNEAQ (reference sequence). Here the CDR3 reads CASSLDWGRNNSPLHF. The CDR3 nucleotides read TGTGCCAGCAGCTTAGATTGGGGCAGAAATAATTCACCCCTCCACTTT. The whole variable domain, filled in from reference TRBV7-9 and TRBJ1-6, reads DTGVSQNPRHKITKRGQNVTFRCDPISEHNRLYWYRQTLGQGPEFLTYFQNEAQLEKSRLLSDRFSAERPKGSFSTLEIQRTEQGDSAMYLCASSLDWGRNNSPLHFGNGTRLTVT.

The chain has TRBV15 and TRBJ1-3; D is ambiguous. Germline V gene sequence: CDR1 LNHNV, CDR2 YYDKDF (reference sequence). Trimming stripped 0 bases from V and 2 bases from J, with 5 bases between. The CDR3 loop spans 14 amino acids. The CDR3 loop is CATSRDTAGNTIYF. The CDR3, as DNA: TGTGCCACCAGCAGAGACACAGCTGGAAACACCATATATTTT.

The genes are TRBV4-1 and TRBJ2-5; 8 bases line up with TRBD2. V lost 2 bases to trimming and J lost 2 bases; unmatched junction nucleotides: 7. This CDR3 region has 16 residues. The germline V gene has CDR1 MGHRA and CDR2 YSYEKL. CDR3 in DNA: TGCGCCAGCAGCCAACGGGGCGGGGGGACACAAGAGACCCAGTACTTC. It codes for CASSQRGGGTQETQYF.

The rearrangement joins TRBV11-2 to TRBJ2-1; TRBD2 is a possible D gene (5 bases). Trimming pared 0 bases from V and 0 bases from J, leaving 9 bases between. CDR1 and CDR2 from the germline V gene are SGHAT and FQNNGV. This CDR3 comprises 16 residues. The CDR3 sequence is CASSLEQRSSYNEQFF. The CDR3 region has the DNA TGTGCCAGCAGCTTAGAACAGCGGAGCTCCTACAATGAGCAGTTCTTC.

The V gene is TRBV28, the J gene TRBJ1-5; a possible D gene is TRBD1 (6 bases). With 5 bases removed from V and 7 bases from J, the gap between germline ends came to 18 bases. Per the germline V gene, CDR1 is MDHEN and CDR2 is SYDVKM. The CDR3 consists of 15 residues. The CDR3 protein is CASSTPGGPGQPQHF. For the CDR3, the DNA is TGTGCCAGCAGTACCCCCGGGGGGCCGGGACAGCCCCAGCATTTT.